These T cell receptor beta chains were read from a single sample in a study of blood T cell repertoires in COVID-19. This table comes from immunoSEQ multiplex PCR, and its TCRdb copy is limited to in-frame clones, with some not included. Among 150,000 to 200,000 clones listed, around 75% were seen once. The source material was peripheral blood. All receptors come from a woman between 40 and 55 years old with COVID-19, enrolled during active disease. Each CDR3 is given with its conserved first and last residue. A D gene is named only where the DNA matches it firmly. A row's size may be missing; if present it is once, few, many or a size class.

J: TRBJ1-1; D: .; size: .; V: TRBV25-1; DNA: TGTGCCAGCAGTGAATCGGGGGAGCCTGAAGCTTTCTTT; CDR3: CASSESGEPEAFF
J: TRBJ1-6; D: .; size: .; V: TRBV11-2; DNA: TGTGCCAGCAGCTTAGGGTTTAGGCTAAAGGACAATAATTCACCCCTCCACTTT; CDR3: CASSLGFRLKDNNSPLHF
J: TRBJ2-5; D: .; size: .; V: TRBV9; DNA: TGTGCCAGCAGCCCTAGGGGGGGGTACCAAGAGACCCAGTACTTC; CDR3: CASSPRGGYQETQYF
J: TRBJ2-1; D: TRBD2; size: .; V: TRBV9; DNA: TGTGCCAGCAGCGTAGCTGGGACTAGAATCTCCGAGCAGTTCTTC; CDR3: CASSVAGTRISEQFF
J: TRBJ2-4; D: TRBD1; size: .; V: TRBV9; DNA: TGTGCCAGCAGCCCGGGACAGCAGAAAAACATTCAGTACTTC; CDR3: CASSPGQQKNIQYF
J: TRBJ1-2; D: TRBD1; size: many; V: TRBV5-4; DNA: TGTGCCAGCAGCCCGGACAGGTCCTATGGCTACACCTTC; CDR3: CASSPDRSYGYTF
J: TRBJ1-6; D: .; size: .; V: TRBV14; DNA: TGTGCCAGCAGCCAAGACTCGGCCAGGGTTTCACCCCTCCACTTT; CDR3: CASSQDSARVSPLHF
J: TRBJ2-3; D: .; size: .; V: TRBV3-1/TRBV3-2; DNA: TGTGCCAGCAGCCAAGTAGCGGCCTATTCAGATACGCAGTATTTT; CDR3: CASSQVAAYSDTQYF
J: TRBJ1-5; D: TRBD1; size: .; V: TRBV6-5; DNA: TGTGCCAGCAGTTCACGTCGACAGGGGTGGGATCAGCCCCAGCATTTT; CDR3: CASSSRRQGWDQPQHF
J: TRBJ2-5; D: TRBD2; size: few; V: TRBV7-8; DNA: TGTGCCAGCAGCTTAGAGGGACTAGCGGGAGGACGAGAGACCCAGTACTTC; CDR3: CASSLEGLAGGRETQYF
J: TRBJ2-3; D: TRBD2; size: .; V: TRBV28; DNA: TGTGCCAGCAGTTTAGGGGGACTAGTGGCAGATACGCAGTATTTT; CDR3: CASSLGGLVADTQYF
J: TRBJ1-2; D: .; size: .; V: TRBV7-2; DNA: TGTGCCAGCAGCCTCTGGGCGGGGAGGGATCACTATGGCTACACCTTC; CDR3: CASSLWAGRDHYGYTF
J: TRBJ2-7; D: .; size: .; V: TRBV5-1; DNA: TGCGCCAGCAGCTTGGATACCGGTTACGAGCAGTACTTC; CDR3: CASSLDTGYEQYF
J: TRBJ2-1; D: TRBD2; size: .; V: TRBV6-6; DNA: TGTGCCAGCAGACCCGGACTAGCGGGACAAGATGAGCAGTTCTTC; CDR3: CASRPGLAGQDEQFF
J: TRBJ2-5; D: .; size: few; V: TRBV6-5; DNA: TGTGCCAGCAGTTACTCGTATGACAGCCAAGAGACCCAGTACTTC; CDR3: CASSYSYDSQETQYF
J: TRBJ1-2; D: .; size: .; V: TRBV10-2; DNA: TGCGCCAGCCACGGACAGCGAGCTACTAACTATGGCTACACCTTC; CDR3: CASHGQRATNYGYTF
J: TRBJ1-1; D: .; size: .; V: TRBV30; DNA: TGTGCCCGAATCGAGTCTGCTGAAGCTTTCTTT; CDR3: CARIESAEAFF
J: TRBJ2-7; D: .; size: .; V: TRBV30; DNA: TGTGCCTGGGGTCAGGGAAGCTACGAGCAGTACTTC; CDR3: CAWGQGSYEQYF
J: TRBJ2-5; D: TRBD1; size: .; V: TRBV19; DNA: TGTGCCAGTAGGGGACAGGGGAAAGGGACCCAGTACTTC; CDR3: CASRGQGKGTQYF
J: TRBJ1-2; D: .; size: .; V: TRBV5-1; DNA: TGCGCCAGCAGCCAGCAGGGACTATACGGCTACACCTTC; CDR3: CASSQQGLYGYTF
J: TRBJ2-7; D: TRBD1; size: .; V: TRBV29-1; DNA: TGCAGCGTTGTTGGGACAGGGGAGTGGGGCTCCTACGAGCAGTACTTC; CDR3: CSVVGTGEWGSYEQYF
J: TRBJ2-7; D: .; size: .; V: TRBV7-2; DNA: TGTGCCAGCAGCACTCCCCCACTCTCCTACGAGCAGTACTTC; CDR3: CASSTPPLSYEQYF
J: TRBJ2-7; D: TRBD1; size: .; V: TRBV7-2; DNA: TGTGCCAGCAGCTTATCGGGACAGGCGACTTTGGAGCAGTACTTC; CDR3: CASSLSGQATLEQYF
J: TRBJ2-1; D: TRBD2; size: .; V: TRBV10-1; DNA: TGCGCCAGCAGTGAAGATTCAGCGGGAGTGGATGAGCAGTTCTTC; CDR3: CASSEDSAGVDEQFF
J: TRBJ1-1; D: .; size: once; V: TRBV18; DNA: TGTGCCAGCTCAGTTGTGGCGAACACTGAAGCTTTCTTT; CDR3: CASSVVANTEAFF
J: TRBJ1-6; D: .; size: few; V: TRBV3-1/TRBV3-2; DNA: TGTGCCAGCAGCCAAGAACCGGGGATATCCCTCCACTTT; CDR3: CASSQEPGISLHF
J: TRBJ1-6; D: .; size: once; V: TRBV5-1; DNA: TGCGCCAGCAGCCGGGACACTGGGAATTCACCCCTCCACTTT; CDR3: CASSRDTGNSPLHF
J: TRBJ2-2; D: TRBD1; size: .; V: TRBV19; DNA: TGTGCCAGTACCTCAATCCGGGACAGGAACACCGGGGAGCTGTTTTTT; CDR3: CASTSIRDRNTGELFF
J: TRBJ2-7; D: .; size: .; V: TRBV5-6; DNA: TGTGCCAGCAGCTCCATACACTCCTACGAGCAGTACTTC; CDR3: CASSSIHSYEQYF
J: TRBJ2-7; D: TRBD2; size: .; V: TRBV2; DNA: TGTGCCAGCAGAAATCTAGCGGGGGGAGTCTACGAGCAGTACTTC; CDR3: CASRNLAGGVYEQYF
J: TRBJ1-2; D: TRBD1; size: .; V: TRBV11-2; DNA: TGTGCCAGCAGCCCGCGGACAGGGTGGGGAGATGGCTACACCTTC; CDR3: CASSPRTGWGDGYTF
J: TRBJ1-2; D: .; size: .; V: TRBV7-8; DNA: TGTGCCAGCAGCTTAGGCCCCCTGAGGGGCTACACCTTC; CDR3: CASSLGPLRGYTF
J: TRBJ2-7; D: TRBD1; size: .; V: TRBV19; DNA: TGTGCCAGTAGTAGAGACAGGGGTACCTACGAGCAGTACTTC; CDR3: CASSRDRGTYEQYF
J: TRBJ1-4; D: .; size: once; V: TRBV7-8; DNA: TGTGCCAGCAGCTTCCAGTACAGTGCAACTAATGAAAAACTGTTTTTT; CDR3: CASSFQYSATNEKLFF
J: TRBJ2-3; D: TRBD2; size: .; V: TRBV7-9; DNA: TGTGCCAGCAGCTTAGCATCGGGGGGGAACACAGATACGCAGTATTTT; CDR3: CASSLASGGNTDTQYF
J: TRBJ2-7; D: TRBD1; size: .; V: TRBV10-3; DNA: TGTGCCATCGGACAGGGGGCGGGTTTGGCCTACGAGCAGTACTTC; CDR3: CAIGQGAGLAYEQYF
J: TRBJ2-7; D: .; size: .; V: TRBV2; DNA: TGTGCCAGCAGTGGGCAGGGCAGTAAGTACGAGCAGTACTTC; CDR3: CASSGQGSKYEQYF
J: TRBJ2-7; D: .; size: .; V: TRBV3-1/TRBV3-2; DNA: TGTGCCAGCAGCCAGGGCCCCTACGAGCAGTACTTC; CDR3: CASSQGPYEQYF
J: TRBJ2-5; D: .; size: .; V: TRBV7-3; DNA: TGTGCCAGCAGCTTAGGGGCAGGGATCCAAGAGACCCAGTACTTC; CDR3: CASSLGAGIQETQYF
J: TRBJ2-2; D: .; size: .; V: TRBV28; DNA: TGTGCCGCGACAGACACCGGGGAGCTGTTTTTT; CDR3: CAATDTGELFF
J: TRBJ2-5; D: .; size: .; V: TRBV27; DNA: TGTGCCAGCGGGAGCTGGCAGACCCAGTACTTC; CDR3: CASGSWQTQYF
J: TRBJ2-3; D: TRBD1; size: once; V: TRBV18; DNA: TGTGCCAGCTCACCAAGGACAGGTCCAGATACGCAGTATTTT; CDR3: CASSPRTGPDTQYF
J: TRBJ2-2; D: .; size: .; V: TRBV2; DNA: TGTGCCAGCAGCTACGGACAGACGAACACCGGGGAGCTGTTTTTT; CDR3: CASSYGQTNTGELFF
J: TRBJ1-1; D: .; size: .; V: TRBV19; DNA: TGTGCCAGTAGTATAGACGGGAACACTGAAGCTTTCTTT; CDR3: CASSIDGNTEAFF
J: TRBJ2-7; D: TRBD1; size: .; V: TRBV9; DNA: TGTGCCAGCAGCGCTGGACAGGGACTCTACGAGCAGTACTTC; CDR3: CASSAGQGLYEQYF
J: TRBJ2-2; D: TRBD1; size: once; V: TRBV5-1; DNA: TGCGCCAGCAGCGACCTACAGGGGGGAACCGGGGAGCTGTTTTTT; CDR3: CASSDLQGGTGELFF
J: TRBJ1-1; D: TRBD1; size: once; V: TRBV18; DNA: TGTGCCAGCTCACCTGGGACAGGGGCTTCGAGGGGCACTGAAGCTTTCTTT; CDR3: CASSPGTGASRGTEAFF
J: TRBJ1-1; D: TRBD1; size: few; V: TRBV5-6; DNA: TGTGCCAGCAGCTTAACAGGGGCTCGGGGGTACACTGAAGCTTTCTTT; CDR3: CASSLTGARGYTEAFF
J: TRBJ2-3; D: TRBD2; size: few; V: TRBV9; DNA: TGTGCCAGCGGGAGGGGAACAGATACGCAGTATTTT; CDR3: CASGRGTDTQYF
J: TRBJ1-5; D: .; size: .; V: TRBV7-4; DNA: TGTGCCAGCAGCCCTAATCAGCCCCAGCATTTT; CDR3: CASSPNQPQHF
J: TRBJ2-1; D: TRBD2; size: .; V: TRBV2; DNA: TGTGCCAGCAACCTACCGGAGGGACTAGCGATCTACAATGAGCAGTTCTTC; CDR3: CASNLPEGLAIYNEQFF